A selection of T cell receptor beta chains follows, all from one sample in a study of tumor-infiltrating lymphocytes in primary liver carcinoma. TCRdb reprocessed the multiplex PCR reads via MiXCR and lists one record per CDR3 protein. The table lists more than 150,000 distinct CDR3 sequences, over 50% of them singletons, with approximately 68% in the top ten. The sequencing sample was made of peripheral blood. These receptor sequences come from a man in his forties or fifties with primary liver carcinoma and hepatitis B virus infection. The CDR3 runs from the conserved cysteine through the conserved F or W. A D gene is named only where the DNA matches it firmly. Part of the rows lack a size; the others show once, few, many or a class for expanded clones.

V gene,D gene,J gene,clone size,CDR3 protein,CDR3 DNA
TRBV13,-,TRBJ1-6,-,CASSLKGVDPLHF,TGTGCCAGCAGCTTGAAAGGGGTTGATCCCCTCCACTTT
TRBV11-2,TRBD1,TRBJ2-7,many,CASSTSGTAAYEQYF,TGTGCCAGCTCGACTTCCGGGACAGCTGCCTACGAGCAGTACTTC
TRBV19,-,TRBJ2-1,-,CASSISRLTGDRNEQFF,TGTGCCAGTAGTATAAGTCGACTAACGGGAGACAGGAATGAGCAGTTCTTC
TRBV13,-,TRBJ2-1,-,CASSPPSAYNEQFF,TGTGCCAGCAGCCCCCCCTCCGCCTACAATGAGCAGTTCTTC
TRBV6-6,TRBD2,TRBJ2-2,-,CASRPGGGNTGELFF,TGTGCCAGCAGACCGGGCGGGGGGAACACCGGGGAGCTGTTTTTT
TRBV4-2,-,TRBJ2-7,few,CASSGGGRELDEQYF,TGTGCCAGCAGCGGAGGGGGGAGGGAACTCGACGAGCAGTACTTC
TRBV20-1,-,TRBJ1-1,-,CSARGEGHTEAFF,TGCAGTGCTAGAGGGGAGGGACATACTGAAGCTTTCTTT
TRBV7-9,-,TRBJ2-3,-,CASGADTDTQYF,TGTGCCAGCGGAGCGGACACAGATACGCAGTATTTT
TRBV5-5,-,TRBJ2-1,few,CASSLTELNEQFF,TGTGCCAGCAGCTTGACGGAATTGAATGAGCAGTTCTTC
TRBV6-6,-,TRBJ1-5,-,CASSDPPDGESGQPQHF,TGTGCCAGCAGTGACCCCCCGGATGGGGAAAGCGGTCAGCCCCAGCATTTT
TRBV4-2,TRBD2,TRBJ2-3,few,CASSQDLPRLAGNDTQYF,TGTGCCAGCAGCCAAGACCTTCCCCGACTAGCGGGGAACGATACGCAGTATTTT
TRBV12-3/TRBV12-4,TRBD2,TRBJ2-7,-,CASSLGREVSEQYF,TGTGCCAGCAGTTTAGGGCGGGAGGTTAGCGAGCAGTACTTC
TRBV11-1,-,TRBJ2-6,few,CANSPRGSSVNSGANVLTF,TGTGCCAACAGCCCCCGGGGGAGCAGTGTTAACTCTGGGGCCAACGTCCTGACTTTC
TRBV4-2,-,TRBJ1-1,-,CASSMDPNTAAFF,TGTGCCAGCAGCATGGACCCGAACACTGCAGCTTTCTTT
TRBV6-6,TRBD2,TRBJ2-7,-,CASSPGTSISSEQYF,TGTGCCAGCAGCCCCGGGACTAGCATTTCCTCCGAGCAGTACTTC
TRBV4-1,TRBD1,TRBJ1-1,few,CASSQPPTGVGSTEAFF,TGCGCCAGCAGCCAACCTCCGACAGGGGTAGGTTCCACTGAAGCTTTCTTT
TRBV4-2,-,TRBJ2-1,-,CASRQTGVRSYSEQFF,TGTGCCAGCAGACAGACGGGAGTACGTTCCTACAGTGAGCAGTTCTTC
TRBV6-6,-,TRBJ2-1,-,CASRSGYSYNEQHF,TGTGCCAGCAGGAGCGGCTACTCCTACAATGAGCAGCACTTC
TRBV5-4,-,TRBJ1-3,-,CASSSDLAGGNTIYF,TGTGCCAGCAGCTCGGACCTTGCAGGAGGAAACACCATATATTTT
TRBV10-3,-,TRBJ2-7,-,CAISELGSNEQYF,TGTGCCATCAGTGAACTGGGGTCTAACGAGCAGTACTTC
TRBV4-1,TRBD1,TRBJ1-1,-,CASSTPTGNLMNTEAFF,TGTGCCAGCAGCACCCCGACAGGGAATCTAATGAACACTGAAGCTTTCTTT
TRBV6-5,-,TRBJ2-2,once,CASNYKPRGTGELFF,TGTGCCAGCAATTATAAGCCAAGGGGAACCGGGGAGCTGTTTTTT
TRBV4-1,TRBD2,TRBJ2-1,-,CASSQDRSSGNDEQLF,TGCGCCAGCAGCCAAGATAGGAGTAGCGGGAATGATGAGCAGCTCTTC
TRBV10-3,-,TRBJ2-1,-,CAISELPNEQFF,TGTGCCATCAGTGAGCTCCCCAATGAGCAGTTCTTC
TRBV6-6,-,TRBJ2-7,-,CASSYSRTTYEQYF,TGTGCCAGCAGTTACTCACGGACAACCTACGAGCAGTACTTC
TRBV7-9,TRBD1,TRBJ2-5,few,CASSKGQRQETQYF,TGTGCCAGCAGCAAGGGACAGAGACAAGAGACCCAGTACTTC
TRBV12-3/TRBV12-4,-,TRBJ2-5,-,CANNTYPGSEETQYF,TGTGCCAACAACACCTACCCCGGGAGCGAAGAGACCCAGTACTTC
TRBV6-5,-,TRBJ1-5,-,CASSPHQNRRNQPQHF,TGTGCTAGCAGCCCACACCAAAATCGGCGCAATCAGCCCCAGCATTTT
TRBV4-1,-,TRBJ2-7,-,CASALSWGPYEQYF,TGTGCCAGTGCTCTGTCTTGGGGCCCCTACGAGCAGTACTTC
TRBV11-2,-,TRBJ2-7,-,CASSLGVLGRTSYGQYF,TGTGCCAGCAGCTTAGGGGTTCTTGGGAGGACCTCCTACGGGCAGTACTTC
TRBV11-2,-,TRBJ1-3,-,CASSSGNYAGTIYF,TGTGCCAGCAGCTCCGGAAATTACGCGGGCACCATATATTTT
TRBV11-1,-,TRBJ2-5,many,CASSLRLLESQETQYF,TGTGCCAGCAGCTTACGGTTGTTGGAGTCCCAAGAGACCCAGTACTTC
TRBV5-6,-,TRBJ2-1,-,CASSLWETGQFF,TGTGCCAGCAGCTTGTGGGAAACAGGGCAGTTCTTC
TRBV6-6,-,TRBJ2-5,-,CASSYGPPGLGETQYF,TGTGCCAGCAGTTATGGCCCCCCAGGGTTGGGAGAGACCCAGTACTTC
TRBV4-1,-,TRBJ2-7,many,CASSQVGYEQYF,TGTGCCAGCAGCCAAGTGGGATACGAGCAGTACTTC
TRBV12-3/TRBV12-4,-,TRBJ1-5,few,CASSPASRNQPQHF,TGTGCCAGCAGTCCGGCCTCTCGGAATCAGCCCCAGCATTTT
TRBV11-2,-,TRBJ2-7,-,CASSLVCRHSNYEQYF,TGTGCCAGCAGCTTAGTCTGCCGTCATTCTAATTACGAGCAGTACTTC
TRBV12-3/TRBV12-4,-,TRBJ1-2,-,CASGDTGDYGYTF,TGTGCCAGCGGCGATACTGGGGACTATGGCTACACCTTC
TRBV7-8,TRBD2,TRBJ2-1,-,CASILAGGRVGEQFF,TGTGCCAGCATCCTAGCGGGGGGGCGAGTTGGTGAGCAGTTCTTC
TRBV6-5,-,TRBJ2-1,-,CASSYVGNEQFF,TGTGCCAGCAGTTACGTGGGGAATGAGCAGTTCTTC
TRBV5-1,TRBD1,TRBJ2-1,-,CASSLAGTGGKIEQFF,TGCGCCAGCAGCTTGGCCGGTACAGGGGGGAAAATTGAGCAGTTCTTC
TRBV29-1,TRBD2,TRBJ2-1,-,CSGGTSGSNEQFF,TGCAGCGGCGGGACTAGCGGGTCCAATGAGCAGTTCTTC
TRBV12-3/TRBV12-4,-,TRBJ2-6,-,CASSSSYSGANVLTF,TGTGCCAGCAGCAGTAGTTATTCGGGGGCCAACGTCCTGACTTTC